These 15 T cell receptor beta chains originate from one sample sequenced in a study of CD8+ T cells in alopecia areata. RNA, once extracted, was reverse transcribed into cDNA for use as the sequencing template. Using immunoSEQ multiplex PCR, the repertoire was profiled, and TCRdb retains in-frame clones only, with some absent. Here the sample spans a few hundred thousand clones, around two fifths being singletons. Treatment meaning: oral pan-JAK inhibitor, 5-10 mg twice daily. The starting material was CD4+ T cells sorted from blood, obtained at approximately week 37, from a patient treated with tofacitinib. These receptors came from a human donor with alopecia areata.

The chain has TRBV5-1 and TRBJ1-5; D remains ambiguous. V lost 0 bases, J lost 4 bases, and 5 bases lay in between. Looked up from germline, CDR1 is SGHRS and CDR2 is YFSETQ. The CDR3 is made up of 13 amino acids. The CDR3 DNA reads TGCGCCAGCAGCTTGGGCCCGAATCAGCCCCAGCATTTT. Its translation is CASSLGPNQPQHF.

This chain joins TRBV2 and TRBJ2-4; a possible D gene is TRBD1 (6 bases). The V and J ends lost 7 bases and 7 bases respectively, with 14 bases between them. This CDR3 has 13 amino acids. The V gene's germline CDR1 is SNHLY and CDR2 FYNNEI. The CDR3 region has the DNA TGTGCCAGCACCGGGACAACCTTTAACATTCAGTACTTC. Its translation is CASTGTTFNIQYF.

The gene calls are TRBV19 and TRBJ2-5, with a tentative D call TRBD1 (6 bases). Trimming cost V 9 bases and J 1 base, with 18 bases left between them. The germline V gene has CDR1 LNHDA and CDR2 SQIVND (reference sequence). The CDR3 loop spans 15 amino acids. The chain's CDR3 is CASHNREVGQETQYF. CDR3 DNA sequence: TGTGCCAGCCATAACAGGGAAGTGGGCCAAGAGACCCAGTACTTC.

V is TRBV30 and J is TRBJ2-3; 9 bases match TRBD2. From germline, CDR1 is GTSNPN and CDR2 SVGIG (reference sequence). The CDR3 covers 14 residues. The V gene end was trimmed by 1 base and the J gene end by 9 bases; junction bases not matched to a gene: 8. The CDR3 DNA sequence: TGTGCCTGGAGTGCGGTGGCGGGAGGGGGCACGCAGTATTTT. Translating it yields CAWSAVAGGGTQYF.

V and J are TRBV4-1 and TRBJ2-3; D possibly corresponds to TRBD2 (5 bases). With 4 bases removed from V and 1 base from J, the gap between germline ends came to 12 bases. CDR1 and CDR2 (germline): MGHRA, YSYEKL. The CDR3 covers 15 residues. CDR3 sequence: CASSRRPGGTDTQYF. CDR3 coding DNA: TGCGCCAGCAGCCGCCGCCCCGGGGGCACAGATACGCAGTATTTT.

This clone was found a few times. V usage is TRBV11-2 and J usage is TRBJ2-2, with D unresolved. CDR1 SGHAT and CDR2 FQNNGV come from the germline V gene. Trimming pared 3 bases from V and 5 bases from J, leaving 7 bases between. CDR3 size: 13 residues. DNA for the CDR3: TGTGCCAGCAGCTTCGACGGGACCGGGGAGCTGTTTTTT. Its translation is CASSFDGTGELFF.

This clone was counted only a few times. The chain recombines TRBV18 with TRBJ2-7, with a weak D call TRBD1 (5 bases). Germline V gene sequence: CDR1 KGHSH, CDR2 LQKENI. The V and J ends lost 0 bases and 1 base respectively, with 7 bases between them. The CDR3 covers 14 residues. The CDR3 is CASSPPDMSYEQYF. DNA of the CDR3: TGTGCCAGCTCACCACCGGACATGTCCTACGAGCAGTACTTC. The whole variable domain, filled in from reference TRBV18 and TRBJ2-7, reads NAGVMQNPRHLVRRRGQEARLRCSPMKGHSHVYWYRQLPEEGLKFMVYLQKENIIDESGMPKERFSAEFPKEGPSILRIQQVVRGDSAAYFCASSPPDMSYEQYFGPGTRLTVT.

This clone turned up a few times. The chain has TRBV9 and TRBJ2-1; TRBD1 matches 7 bases. Losses at the gene ends were 3 bases for V and 12 bases for J; bases not matched to a gene: 3. The CDR3 loop spans 11 amino acids. The germline V gene encodes CDR1 SGDLS and CDR2 YYNGEE. The CDR3 sequence is CASSEGAAQFF. The CDR3 DNA is TGTGCCAGCAGCGAGGGGGCTGCGCAGTTCTTC.

This chain connects TRBV4-3 to TRBJ1-2, with D tentatively TRBD1 (5 bases). The germline V and J ends were trimmed by 0 bases and 4 bases, with 18 bases remaining between them. This CDR3 has 17 amino acids. Per germline, CDR1 LGHNA and CDR2 YSLEER. The CDR3 DNA is TGCGCCAGCAGCCAAGATTTGGACACCACCCTTCTCTATGGCTACACCTTC. Translation: CASSQDLDTTLLYGYTF.

V and J are TRBV5-4 and TRBJ2-5; D ambiguous. The germline gives CDR1 SGHNT, CDR2 YYREEE (reference sequence). CDR3 length: 13 amino acids. V shed 0 bases and J shed 5 bases, with 8 bases lying between them. The CDR3 spells CASSLGPRETQYF. CDR3 sequence (DNA): TGTGCCAGCAGCTTGGGGCCCAGGGAGACCCAGTACTTC.

The chain joins TRBV5-1 to TRBJ2-5; D is possibly TRBD2 (6 bases). From germline, CDR1 is SGHRS and CDR2 YFSETQ. V lost 2 bases and J 4 bases, leaving 18 bases between the germline ends. This CDR3 has 16 amino acids. The CDR3 loop is CASSFGGSAGPETQYF. DNA of the CDR3: TGCGCCAGCAGCTTCGGGGGATCCGCGGGCCCAGAGACCCAGTACTTC.

The rearrangement links TRBV2 to TRBJ2-7, with D possibly being TRBD1 (5 bases). Germline lookup yields CDR1 SNHLY and CDR2 FYNNEI. CDR3 length: 13 residues. The germline V and J ends were trimmed by 6 bases and 0 bases, with 9 bases remaining between them. CDR3 sequence reads: CASSPRGSYEQYF. In DNA form, the CDR3 reads TGTGCCAGCAGCCCAAGGGGCTCCTACGAGCAGTACTTC.

This clone appeared a few times. This chain uses TRBV11-1 with TRBJ2-1; maybe TRBD2 (7 bases). Germline lookup yields CDR1 SGHAT and CDR2 FQDESV (reference sequence). This CDR3 has 14 residues. V dropped 8 bases and J dropped 1 base, with 12 bases sitting between them. The CDR3: CASGGGWSYNEQFF. CDR3 DNA: TGTGCCAGCGGCGGGGGCTGGTCCTACAATGAGCAGTTCTTC.

The gene calls are TRBV5-1 and TRBJ2-5; perhaps TRBD1 as D (6 bases). Trimming removed 0 bases from V and 5 bases from J, with 14 bases in between. The CDR3 has 15 amino acids. Germline V lookup: CDR1 SGHRS, CDR2 YFSETQ. The DNA of the CDR3 is TGCGCCAGCAGCTTGGAACAGGGCAGTTGGGAGACCCAGTACTTC. Translated, it gives CASSLEQGSWETQYF.

In its sample, this clone was seen a few times. The chain uses TRBV7-2 and TRBJ2-2; 7 nucleotides line up with TRBD2. This CDR3 spans 13 amino acids. The V segment lost 5 bases and the J segment 6 bases; nucleotides outside the gene matches: 3. CDR1 is SGHTA and CDR2 is FQGNSA in the germline V gene. Here the CDR3 reads CASSAGLAGELFF. The CDR3 region has the DNA TGTGCCAGCAGCGCAGGACTAGCCGGGGAGCTGTTTTTT.